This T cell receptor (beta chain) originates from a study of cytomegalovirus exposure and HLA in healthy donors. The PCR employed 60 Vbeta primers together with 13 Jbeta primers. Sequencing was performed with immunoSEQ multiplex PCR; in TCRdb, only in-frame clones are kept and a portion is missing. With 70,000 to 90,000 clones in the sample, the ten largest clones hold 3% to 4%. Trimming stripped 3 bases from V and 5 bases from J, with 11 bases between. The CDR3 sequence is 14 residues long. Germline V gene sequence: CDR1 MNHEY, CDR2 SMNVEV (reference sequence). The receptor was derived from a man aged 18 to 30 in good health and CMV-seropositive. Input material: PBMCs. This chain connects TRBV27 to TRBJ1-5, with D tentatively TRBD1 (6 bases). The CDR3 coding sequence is TGTGCCAGCAGTTTTGGGGGCGCCGATCAGCCCCAGCATTTT. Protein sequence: CASSFGGADQPQHF.